The clone carrying this TCR beta chain occurred once. Its antigen is unidentified. This specimen comes from a study of T cell responses to AZD1222 COVID-19 vaccine. CDR1 is SGHVS, CDR2 FQNEAQ, per germline. The CDR3 length is 15 residues. V was cut by 1 base and J by 4 bases, with 14 bases left in between. Findings and caveats of the study: Recipients of AZD1222 seropositive at baseline numbered only five or six. Females made up more of the donors, who were largely white British, and clonal diversity may have come out too low. Increased Spike-specific TCR breadth and depth were observed after two AZD1222 doses.

Data came from immunoSEQ multiplex PCR; TCRdb stores just in-frame clones and leaves some out. The data show fewer than 150,000 clones, under 95% seen once. The V gene is TRBV7-8, the J gene TRBJ2-7, with D maybe TRBD2 (6 bases). The sequence was obtained from an adult in good health. Sequencing used peripheral blood, obtained on day 0 of AZD1222 vaccination. CDR3 residues: CASSLGTTNSYEQYF. The CDR3 DNA is TGTGCCAGCAGCTTAGGGACTACCAACTCATACGAGCAGTACTTC.